This entry describes one T cell receptor beta chain. Its antigen is not known. CD4+ cells yielded CD45RA+ naive and CD45RA-negative memory subsets. The source of the sample is a study of shared clonotypes between healthy human individuals. Study-wide points: Few donors restricted represented genetic and exposure-history diversity. Exclusively blood specimens were collected; tissue repertoires likely differ. In contrast to clonotypes shared by all four donors, non-shared clonotypes had lower generation probabilities.

This table comes from immunoSEQ multiplex PCR, and its TCRdb copy is limited to in-frame clones, with some not included. The sample includes 2.5 million or so clones, around 90% of them seen just once. The germline V gene encodes CDR1 MNHEY and CDR2 SVGAGI. V was cut by 10 bases and J by 4 bases, with 11 bases left in between. The CDR3 runs 11 residues. The chain carries TRBV6-5 and TRBJ2-7; the D is unclear. The sequence was obtained from a man in his late teens or twenties in good health. The source material was naive CD4+ T cells sorted from blood. The subset is: CD45RA+ positively selected. CDR3 DNA sequence: TGTGCCACCCAACGTGATTACGAGCAGTACTTC. Its translation is CATQRDYEQYF.